A single sample gave rise to the 26 T cell receptor beta chains below, sequenced in a study of blood T cell repertoires in COVID-19. Repertoires were generated with immunoSEQ multiplex PCR, while TCRdb's copy carries only in-frame clones and drops some. The sample lists some 93,000 clones; 86% were seen once. The sample was peripheral blood. The receptors come from a man in his sixties with acute or convalescent COVID-19.

This chain connects TRBV5-4 to TRBJ1-4; no clear D gene. This CDR3 contains 13 residues. In germline, CDR1 is SGHNT, CDR2 YYREEE (reference sequence). V dropped 4 bases and J dropped 6 bases, with 10 bases sitting between them. In nucleotides, the CDR3 is TGTGCCAGCAGCGAGATCGGGTATGAAAAACTGTTTTTT. It specifies CASSEIGYEKLFF.

The V call is TRBV9, the J call TRBJ2-2, with TRBD2 identical over 12 bases. The CDR3 is made up of 15 amino acids. Germline V gene lookup returns CDR1 SGDLS and CDR2 YYNGEE. After removal of 5 bases from V and 4 bases from J, the junction contained 3 bases not matched to a gene. CDR3 bases: TGTGCCAGCAGTCGACTAGCGGGAGTCACCGGGGAGCTGTTTTTT. Translated: CASSRLAGVTGELFF.

This sequence joins TRBV7-3 and TRBJ2-1; perhaps TRBD1 as D (5 bases). V was pared by 5 bases and J by 3 bases, with 14 bases between. The CDR3 runs to 15 residues. Germline assignment: CDR1 SGHTA and CDR2 FQGTGA. The CDR3 nucleotides are TGTGCCAGCAGCCCCGACCTGGGGCGCTACAATGAGCAGTTCTTC. Translation: CASSPDLGRYNEQFF.

By share, this clone counts as medium-sized. The rearrangement links TRBV7-9 to TRBJ2-1, with a possible D match to TRBD2 (5 bases). This CDR3 is 15 amino acids long. Germline lookup yields CDR1 SEHNR and CDR2 FQNEAQ (reference sequence). Trimming stripped 5 bases from V and 5 bases from J, with 16 bases between. The CDR3 loop is CASSLTRAGDNEQFF. Written as DNA, the CDR3 is TGTGCCAGCAGCCTAACTAGGGCCGGGGACAATGAGCAGTTCTTC.

The chain couples TRBV20-1 to TRBJ2-1, with 9 bases aligning to TRBD2. V lost 3 bases and J lost 2; bases outside the gene matches: 2. The length of the CDR3 is 14 residues. Germline CDR1 and CDR2: DFQATT and SNEGSKA (reference sequence). CDR3: CSASGLATYNEQFF. The CDR3 DNA reads as TGCAGTGCTAGTGGACTAGCGACCTACAATGAGCAGTTCTTC.

V and J are TRBV7-8 and TRBJ1-5; D is undetermined. Per germline, CDR1 SGHVS and CDR2 FQNEAQ. This CDR3 region has 16 residues. The V end was cut by 3 bases, the J end by 6 bases, with 18 bases between. CDR3 in DNA: TGTGCCAGCAGCTTCTTTGAGCCGAGGGAAGGTCAGCCCCAGCATTTT. Translating it yields CASSFFEPREGQPQHF.

V and J are TRBV30 and TRBJ1-2; D possibly corresponds to TRBD1 (6 bases). The CDR3 extends over 13 amino acids. Deletions cut 3 bases from V and 8 bases from J, with 16 bases between. Germline CDR1 and CDR2: GTSNPN and SVGIG (reference sequence). CDR3 region: CAWSQRGGWGYTF. The CDR3 region has the DNA TGTGCCTGGAGCCAACGGGGGGGCTGGGGCTACACCTTC.

This rearrangement joins TRBV10-1 to TRBJ2-5; perhaps TRBD1 as D (5 bases). The CDR3 is 12 amino acids. CDR1 and CDR2 (germline): WNHNN, SYGVQD (reference sequence). The V end was cut by 7 bases, the J end by 4 bases, with 10 bases between. The CDR3 DNA reads TGCGCCAGCAACGAGACAGCAGAGACCCAGTACTTC. Its translation: CASNETAETQYF.

The chain carries TRBV21-1 and TRBJ1-1. TRBV21-1 is an annotated pseudogene. The length of the CDR3 is 15 residues. The CDR3: CASSNFKRLNTEAFF. CDR3 in DNA: TGTGCCAGCAGCAATTTCAAGAGGCTCAACACTGAAGCTTTCTTT.

V is TRBV19 and J is TRBJ2-3; TRBD1 might be the D (6 bases). Germline loops: CDR1 LNHDA, CDR2 SQIVND (reference sequence). Trimming removed 3 bases at V and 3 bases at J, with 13 bases between. The CDR3 runs to 15 residues. The CDR3 sequence is CASSIGQLGTDTQYF. The CDR3 DNA sequence: TGTGCCAGTAGTATTGGACAGCTTGGAACAGATACGCAGTATTTT.

This clone came up once. J is TRBJ2-1 and V is TRBV20-1; D might be TRBD1 (5 bases). Germline V gene data show CDR1 as DFQATT and CDR2 as SNEGSKA (reference sequence). V lost 3 bases and J 0 bases, leaving 9 bases between the germline ends. The CDR3 is 14 amino acids. In nucleotides, the CDR3 is TGCAGTGCTAGTTGGCAGGGCTCCTACAATGAGCAGTTCTTC. Residues: CSASWQGSYNEQFF.

The chain employs TRBV19 and TRBJ2-7, with TRBD1 matching over 8 bases. V lost 2 bases, J lost 0 bases, and 3 bases stayed unmatched. The germline V gene has CDR1 LNHDA and CDR2 SQIVND (reference sequence). This CDR3 has 15 residues. CDR3 region: CASSIQGARSYEQYF. CDR3 nucleotide sequence: TGTGCCAGTAGTATACAGGGGGCCCGCTCCTACGAGCAGTACTTC.

The chain is built from TRBV2 and TRBJ2-1; the match to TRBD2 covers 7 bases. J gave up 10 bases and V 4 bases, and 10 bases lay outside the gene matches. Looked up from germline, CDR1 is SNHLY and CDR2 is FYNNEI. The CDR3 contains 14 residues. The CDR3 coding sequence is TGTGCCAGCAGTGTGGAGGGGACTATCGGGGAGCAGTTCTTC. Its protein is CASSVEGTIGEQFF.

The rearrangement uses TRBV30 and TRBJ1-1; TRBD1 agrees at 11 bases. The CDR3 runs to 17 residues. CDR1 is GTSNPN and CDR2 is SVGIG in the germline V gene (reference sequence). Trimming cost V 2 bases and J 3 bases; bases outside gene matches: 11. The DNA for the CDR3 is TGTGCCTGGAGTTCCCGCGGGACAGGGGGAGTTCACACTGAAGCTTTCTTT. Its protein is CAWSSRGTGGVHTEAFF.

This chain links TRBV10-2 with TRBJ2-5; D remains ambiguous. The germline CDR1 and CDR2 sequences are WSHSY and SAAADI. V was trimmed by 3 bases and J by 6 bases, leaving 8 bases between them. The CDR3 has 12 residues. The CDR3 loop reads CASSDPVQTQYF. DNA for the CDR3: TGCGCCAGCAGTGACCCGGTGCAGACCCAGTACTTC.

This clone turned up a few times. The chain carries TRBV6-2 or TRBV6-3 and TRBJ1-1; 7 nucleotides agree with TRBD1. This CDR3 contains 14 residues. Germline assignment: CDR1 MNHEY and CDR2 SVGEGT. The V gene end was trimmed by 3 bases and the J gene end by 5 bases; junction bases not matched to a gene: 6. The CDR3 loop reads CASSYKRGRTEAFF. As DNA, the CDR3 is TGTGCCAGCAGTTATAAGAGGGGGCGAACTGAAGCTTTCTTT.

The CDR3: CASSLLPGAEAFF. As DNA, the CDR3 is TGTGCCAGCAGTTTGCTCCCAGGGGCTGAAGCTTTCTTT. The chain recombines TRBV12-3 or TRBV12-4 with TRBJ1-1; perhaps TRBD1 as D (6 bases). This CDR3 has 13 amino acids. Trimming removed 3 bases from V and 6 bases from J, with 11 bases in between.

The chain joins TRBV19 to TRBJ2-1; D perhaps matches TRBD2 (6 bases). Trimming removed 5 bases at V and 7 bases at J, with 18 bases between. The CDR3 extends over 15 amino acids. The V gene's germline CDR1 is LNHDA and CDR2 SQIVND (reference sequence). CDR3 nucleotide sequence: TGTGCCAGTAGTTACCCGGGACTGGAAAGGAATGAGCAGTTCTTC. It translates to CASSYPGLERNEQFF.

The chain joins TRBV7-8 to TRBJ1-3; TRBD1 is a possible D gene (6 bases). Germline V gene data show CDR1 as SGHVS and CDR2 as FQNEAQ. This CDR3 has 14 amino acids. V lost 6 bases and J lost 2, with 11 bases in between. DNA of the CDR3: TGTGCCAGCAGTACAGGGAGGGCTGGAAACACCATATATTTT. Translating gives CASSTGRAGNTIYF.

This clone was seen once. The genes are TRBV6-2 or TRBV6-3 and TRBJ1-5; 8 nucleotides align to TRBD1. The CDR3 loop spans 19 amino acids. The germline CDR1 and CDR2 sequences are MNHEY and SVGEGT. V shed 3 bases, J shed 7 bases, and the junction held 20 bases outside the gene matches. In DNA, the CDR3 is TGTGCCAGCAGTTATGTCATTGGACAGGGTAGTTTAACGGGACAGCCCCAGCATTTT. Amino acid sequence: CASSYVIGQGSLTGQPQHF.

J is TRBJ1-1 and V is TRBV19; D is unclear. The CDR3 has 14 amino acids. Germline V gene data show CDR1 as LNHDA and CDR2 as SQIVND (reference sequence). Trimming shortened V by 2 bases and J by 11 bases, and 18 bases separated the two germline ends. CDR3 sequence reads: CASSIPTLRALAFF. Written as DNA, the CDR3 is TGTGCCAGTAGTATACCCACCTTGAGGGCCCTCGCTTTCTTT.

The chain links TRBV27 to TRBJ1-5; TRBD1 aligns across 8 bases. The junction had 4 bases not matched to a gene; V was cut back by 0 bases and J by 6 bases. The germline gives CDR1 MNHEY, CDR2 SMNVEV (reference sequence). CDR3 length: 15 amino acids. CDR3 protein: CASSLSGQGTQPQHF. The CDR3 nucleotides are TGTGCCAGCAGTTTATCTGGACAGGGCACTCAGCCCCAGCATTTT.

The rearrangement uses TRBV27 and TRBJ2-3; no clear D gene. Per germline, CDR1 MNHEY and CDR2 SMNVEV (reference sequence). This CDR3 region has 15 residues. Trimming removed 3 bases from V and 4 bases from J, with 14 bases in between. The CDR3 loop is CASSFRGRPSDTQYF. CDR3 DNA: TGTGCCAGCAGTTTCCGCGGCAGACCCTCAGATACGCAGTATTTT.

The rearrangement links TRBV5-4 to TRBJ2-1, with 13 bases lining up with TRBD2. From germline, CDR1 is SGHNT and CDR2 YYREEE (reference sequence). The V and J ends lost 3 bases and 2 bases, in that order; junction bases with no gene match: 8. This CDR3 contains 18 residues. The CDR3 bases are TGTGCCAGCAGCTGGAGACTAGCGGGGGGAAATACCTACAATGAGCAGTTCTTC. Protein: CASSWRLAGGNTYNEQFF.

This rearrangement joins TRBV4-1 to TRBJ2-5, with a weak D call TRBD2 (6 bases). The CDR3 runs to 15 residues. Germline assignment: CDR1 MGHRA and CDR2 YSYEKL. V dropped 1 base and J dropped 2 bases, with 11 bases sitting between them. The DNA for the CDR3 is TGCGCCAGCAGCCAAGCGAAGGGAGGTCAAGAGACCCAGTACTTC. It yields the protein CASSQAKGGQETQYF.

The CDR3 is CASSGQTRGTNEKLFF. The DNA for the CDR3 is TGTGCCAGCAGCGGGCAGACCAGGGGAACTAATGAAAAACTGTTTTTT. The chain employs TRBV6-6 and TRBJ1-4, with D possibly being TRBD1 (6 bases). This CDR3 spans 16 amino acids. Between the trimmed V and J ends, which lost 6 bases and 1 base, there was a span of 15 bases. Germline V gives CDR1 MNHNY, CDR2 SVGAGI (reference sequence).